The clone carrying this T cell receptor (beta chain) was recorded a few times. As yet, its antigen is unknown. Preparation of the TCRbeta library was carried out with unique molecular identifiers. Via MiXCR, TCRdb re-called the PCR reads, giving one row per CDR3 protein. This table has 610,000 or so distinct CDR3 sequences, around 27% appearing once. These data originate in a study of T-cell reconstitution after alpha-beta-depleted transplantation in children. General observations from the study: After one year, T-cell counts and TCRbeta diversity mostly came from new T cells. It was reported that alpha-beta T cells came from several hundred expanded graft clones (about two months after transplant). The study traced high day-60 TCRbeta diversity in some patients to surviving recipient T cells and thymic progenitors.

Trimming pared 6 bases from V and 7 bases from J, leaving 16 bases between. The CDR3 contains 14 residues. Sequencing was performed on PBMCs, taken before TCRalphabeta/CD19-depleted stem cell transplant. This clonotype was sampled from a boy younger than two with Wiskott-Aldrich syndrome, due to receive a stem cell transplant. V usage is TRBV12-3 or TRBV12-4 and J usage is TRBJ1-3; perhaps TRBD1 as D (6 bases). CDR3 coding DNA: TGTGCCAGCAGCCCCGGGACGAGGGGGAACACCATATATTTT. It yields the protein CASSPGTRGNTIYF.